These 23 T cell receptor beta chains originate from one sample sequenced in a study of PD-L1 blockade in urothelial cancer. Assay used: immunoSEQ multiplex PCR; TCRdb lists only in-frame clones, some missing. The repertoire holds about 32,000 clones, with about nine tenths as singletons. The sequencing here drew on PBMCs, taken around atezolizumab (anti-PD-L1) treatment. The source is a man aged 50 to 60 with urothelial cancer.

The chain carries TRBV5-8 and TRBJ1-5; no reliable D call. The CDR3 length is 18 residues. The ends were cut back, 0 bases at V and 1 base at J, with 17 bases in the middle. The germline V gene encodes CDR1 SGHTS and CDR2 YDEGEE. This CDR3 reads CASSLELGRPGSNQPQHF. For the CDR3, the DNA is TGTGCCAGCAGCTTGGAGTTGGGGAGGCCGGGCAGCAATCAGCCCCAGCATTTT.

The rearrangement links TRBV29-1 to TRBJ2-5, with 7 bases aligning to TRBD1. This CDR3 region has 14 residues. Germline lookup yields CDR1 SQVTM and CDR2 ANQGSEA. Trimming cost V 4 bases and J 3 bases; bases outside gene matches: 8. CDR3 coding DNA: TGCAGCGTTGGGTTTACAGGGGCTGAAGAGACCCAGTACTTC. Translated: CSVGFTGAEETQYF.

This sequence joins TRBV5-1 and TRBJ2-5; tentative D call: TRBD1 (6 bases). V was trimmed by 0 bases and J by 1 base, leaving 7 bases between them. The germline CDR1 and CDR2 sequences are SGHRS and YFSETQ. The CDR3 length is 14 residues. CDR3 in DNA: TGCGCCAGCAGCTTGGCAGGGGCCCAAGAGACCCAGTACTTC. It yields the protein CASSLAGAQETQYF.

The chain joins TRBV7-9 to TRBJ2-2; 7 nucleotides match TRBD2. Per germline, CDR1 SEHNR and CDR2 FQNEAQ (reference sequence). J was trimmed by 6 bases and V by 3 bases; bases with no gene match: 10. This CDR3 is built from 16 residues. CDR3 amino acids: CASSLVWSGIAGELFF. DNA for the CDR3: TGTGCCAGCAGCTTGGTGTGGAGCGGGATCGCCGGGGAGCTGTTTTTT.

The count of this clone is one. The rearrangement joins TRBV10-3 to TRBJ2-2; tentative D call: TRBD2 (6 bases). This CDR3 region has 15 residues. Looked up from germline, CDR1 is ENHRY and CDR2 is SYGVKD. V was pared by 3 bases and J by 3 bases, with 11 bases between. The CDR3 nucleotides are TGTGCCATCAGTGAAGGCAGGAGGGACACCGGGGAGCTGTTTTTT. Its translation is CAISEGRRDTGELFF.

The chain carries TRBV30 and TRBJ2-7; 8 bases are a match to TRBD1. V was pared by 3 bases and J by 1 base, with 8 bases of the junction left unmatched. The CDR3 is made up of 15 amino acids. The germline V gene has CDR1 GTSNPN and CDR2 SVGIG (reference sequence). The CDR3 sequence is CAWSHGTGGSYEQYF. The CDR3 nucleotides are TGTGCCTGGAGCCACGGGACAGGTGGGTCCTACGAGCAGTACTTC.

Here the CDR3 DNA reads TGTGCCAGCAGCTTGGAGCGCGGAATCTCTGGAAACACCATATATTTT. Translated, it gives CASSLERGISGNTIYF. The chain joins TRBV5-4 to TRBJ1-3, with D unresolved. Germline V gene data show CDR1 as SGHNT and CDR2 as YYREEE (reference sequence). The CDR3 is made up of 16 amino acids. V was clipped by 0 bases and J by 0 bases, with 10 bases between them.

V is TRBV30 and J is TRBJ1-3, with D possibly TRBD1 on 6 matching bases. CDR3 length equals 14 residues. Trimming cost V 5 bases and J 3 bases, with 14 bases left between them. Germline loops: CDR1 GTSNPN, CDR2 SVGIG (reference sequence). The CDR3 loop is CAWGSGTLGNTIYF. For the CDR3, the DNA is TGTGCCTGGGGTTCCGGGACACTTGGAAACACCATATATTTT. The variable domain in full, with the rest retrieved from reference TRBV30 and TRBJ1-3, is SQTIHQWPATLVQPVGSPLSLECTVEGTSNPNLYWYRQAAGRGLQLLFYSVGIGQISSEVPQNLSASRPQDRQFILSSKKLLLSDSGFYLCAWGSGTLGNTIYFGEGSWLTVV.

The chain is built from TRBV6-1 and TRBJ2-7, with TRBD1 matching over 9 bases. CDR3 length equals 15 residues. Germline trimming cut 5 bases from V and 7 bases from J; bases unmatched to any gene: 12. CDR1 is MNHNS and CDR2 is SASEGT in the germline V gene. DNA of the CDR3: TGTGCCAGCAGTTTCCTAGGACAGGGGTTTGGGGAGCAGTACTTC. This encodes CASSFLGQGFGEQYF.

The V call is TRBV7-2, the J call TRBJ2-7; 7 positions agree with TRBD2. CDR3 length equals 15 residues. V shed 3 bases, J shed 3 bases, and the junction held 8 bases outside the gene matches. Germline values: CDR1 SGHTA, CDR2 FQGNSA. This CDR3 reads CASSFPRSGNYEQYF. Written as DNA, the CDR3 is TGTGCCAGCAGCTTCCCCAGGAGCGGGAACTACGAGCAGTACTTC.

This sequence joins TRBV14 and TRBJ2-1; tentatively, D is TRBD1 (6 bases). In germline, CDR1 is SGHDN, CDR2 FVKESK. Trimming pared 2 bases from V and 9 bases from J, leaving 17 bases between. The CDR3 totals 15 residues. In DNA, the CDR3 is TGTGCCAGCAGCCAAAAAGTCAGGGGCCCGGTTGAGCAGTTCTTC. Residues: CASSQKVRGPVEQFF.

This clone has only a few counts. The rearrangement links TRBV10-1 to TRBJ2-1; TRBD1 aligns across 7 bases. With 2 bases clipped from V and 0 bases from J, the junction kept 4 bases outside the gene matches. The CDR3 is 16 amino acids. From germline, CDR1 is WNHNN and CDR2 SYGVQD (reference sequence). CDR3 DNA: TGCGCCAGCAGTGAGAAACAGGGGAGCTCCTACAATGAGCAGTTCTTC. Protein: CASSEKQGSSYNEQFF.

This rearrangement joins TRBV4-1 to TRBJ1-5; D gene uncertain. This CDR3 is built from 16 residues. V was trimmed by 0 bases and J by 4 bases, leaving 13 bases between them. Germline V gene sequence: CDR1 MGHRA, CDR2 YSYEKL. The CDR3 region is CASSQDVTGLNQPQHF. The CDR3 DNA is TGCGCCAGCAGCCAAGACGTTACGGGTCTGAATCAGCCCCAGCATTTT.

This clone was seen once. The chain has TRBV4-2 and TRBJ2-1; TRBD2 agrees at 11 bases. Losses at the gene ends were 1 base for V and 5 bases for J; bases not matched to a gene: 13. There are 19 residues in the CDR3. CDR1 and CDR2 from the germline V gene are LGHNA and YNFKEQ. The CDR3 reads CASSQGGGRTSGGHNEQFF. DNA for the CDR3: TGTGCCAGCAGCCAAGGTGGTGGCCGTACTAGCGGGGGCCACAATGAGCAGTTCTTC.

The rearrangement links TRBV5-4 to TRBJ2-1, with TRBD2 matching over 7 bases. CDR1 and CDR2 from the germline V gene are SGHNT and YYREEE (reference sequence). V shed 0 bases and J 4 bases; nucleotides not matched to a gene: 1. CDR3 length: 14 amino acids. This chain's CDR3 is CASSLEGGYNEQFF. CDR3 coding DNA: TGTGCCAGCAGCTTGGAGGGAGGGTACAATGAGCAGTTCTTC. Variable domain in full (rest from reference TRBV5-4 and TRBJ2-1): ETGVTQSPTHLIKTRGQQVTLRCSSQSGHNTVSWYQQALGQGPQFIFQYYREEENGRGNFPPRFSGLQFPNYSSELNVNALELDDSALYLCASSLEGGYNEQFFGPGTRLTVL.

This sequence joins TRBV9 and TRBJ2-1; D unclear. Trimming removed 0 bases from V and 6 bases from J, with 7 bases in between. CDR1 is SGDLS and CDR2 is YYNGEE in the germline V gene. The CDR3 is 13 amino acids. As DNA, the CDR3 is TGTGCCAGCAGCGTAGCTACGGGCAATGAGCAGTTCTTC. It is translated as CASSVATGNEQFF.

The V and J genes are TRBV27 and TRBJ2-1; maybe TRBD2 (5 bases). V lost 5 bases, J lost 6 bases, and 8 bases lay in between. The CDR3 length is 12 residues. Germline CDR1 reads MNHEY; CDR2 reads SMNVEV (reference sequence). The CDR3 here is CASSMRVNEQFF. As DNA, the CDR3 is TGTGCCAGCAGTATGCGGGTCAATGAGCAGTTCTTC.

In its sample, this clone was seen once. The V gene is TRBV10-2, the J gene TRBJ2-7; the match to TRBD2 covers 11 bases. Germline values: CDR1 WSHSY, CDR2 SAAADI. This CDR3 spans 20 amino acids. J was trimmed by 1 base and V by 1 base; bases with no gene match: 15. DNA for the CDR3: TGCGCCAGCAGTGAGTTGTACAGGGTGGGGACTAGCGGACCTTCCTACGAGCAGTACTTC. Translating it yields CASSELYRVGTSGPSYEQYF.

The chain joins TRBV29-1 to TRBJ2-7, with D possibly matching TRBD1 (6 bases). CDR3 length equals 12 residues. The V and J ends lost 5 bases and 4 bases respectively, with 12 bases between them. Germline CDR1 is SQVTM and CDR2 is ANQGSEA. The CDR3 is CSVYVGQYEQYF. The CDR3 DNA reads as TGCAGCGTTTATGTCGGACAGTACGAGCAGTACTTC.

This chain connects TRBV7-2 to TRBJ2-1; D may be TRBD1 (6 bases). The CDR3 covers 16 residues. Trimming pared 5 bases from V and 12 bases from J, leaving 26 bases between. CDR1 and CDR2 from the germline V gene are SGHTA and FQGNSA. The CDR3: CASSPFPLDSPVRQFF. In DNA form, the CDR3 reads TGTGCCAGCAGCCCTTTCCCATTGGACAGCCCTGTCCGGCAGTTCTTC.

The V and J genes are TRBV30 and TRBJ2-7, with a possible D match to TRBD2 (5 bases). The CDR3 covers 12 residues. V was pared by 5 bases and J by 3 bases, with 11 bases between. CDR1 GTSNPN and CDR2 SVGIG come from the germline V gene (reference sequence). The DNA for the CDR3 is TGTGCCTGGGCCGGACGGGACTACGAGCAGTACTTC. Amino acid sequence: CAWAGRDYEQYF.

The chain carries TRBV9 and TRBJ2-3, with D perhaps matching TRBD2 (5 bases). The CDR3 is 16 amino acids. Germline CDR1 SGDLS, CDR2 YYNGEE. The V end was cut by 4 bases, the J end by 2 bases, with 17 bases between. CDR3: CASSPEWWEITDTQYF. The CDR3 DNA reads as TGTGCCAGCAGCCCAGAGTGGTGGGAGATCACAGATACGCAGTATTTT.

This sequence joins TRBV27 and TRBJ2-7; D gene uncertain. Germline V gene data show CDR1 as MNHEY and CDR2 as SMNVEV (reference sequence). The CDR3 sequence is 14 residues long. With 1 base removed from V and 3 bases from J, the gap between germline ends came to 10 bases. The CDR3 loop is CASSLLENLYEQYF. For the CDR3, the DNA is TGTGCCAGCAGTTTATTAGAGAACCTCTACGAGCAGTACTTC.